This T cell receptor beta chain was profiled in a study of blood T cell repertoires in COVID-19. In the study overall: COVID-19 samples from acute and convalescent phases originated in the United States, Italy and Spain. PBMCs, B-cell-depleted T cells, or T cells provided the cDNA or gDNA that made up the material.

The ends lost 3 bases at V and 2 bases at J; junction bases unmatched: 7. This CDR3 is 16 amino acids long. Germline CDR1 is GTSNPN and CDR2 is SVGIG (reference sequence). Original processing methods: For nucleated cells, counts were estimated from reference gene primer amplification. Measured with immunoSEQ multiplex PCR; TCRdb has only the in-frame clones, and not every one. V and J calls and clone size are those listed in that table; D and trimming were worked out from the DNA. This table has about 280,000 clones, over 75% appearing once. The chain joins TRBV30 to TRBJ2-7; TRBD2 aligns across 13 bases. The source is a middle-aged man with active or convalescent COVID-19. The material sequenced was peripheral blood. The CDR3 DNA reads as TGTGCCTGGAGCCCAGGACTAGCGGGGGCGACCTACGAGCAGTACTTC. It yields the protein CAWSPGLAGATYEQYF.